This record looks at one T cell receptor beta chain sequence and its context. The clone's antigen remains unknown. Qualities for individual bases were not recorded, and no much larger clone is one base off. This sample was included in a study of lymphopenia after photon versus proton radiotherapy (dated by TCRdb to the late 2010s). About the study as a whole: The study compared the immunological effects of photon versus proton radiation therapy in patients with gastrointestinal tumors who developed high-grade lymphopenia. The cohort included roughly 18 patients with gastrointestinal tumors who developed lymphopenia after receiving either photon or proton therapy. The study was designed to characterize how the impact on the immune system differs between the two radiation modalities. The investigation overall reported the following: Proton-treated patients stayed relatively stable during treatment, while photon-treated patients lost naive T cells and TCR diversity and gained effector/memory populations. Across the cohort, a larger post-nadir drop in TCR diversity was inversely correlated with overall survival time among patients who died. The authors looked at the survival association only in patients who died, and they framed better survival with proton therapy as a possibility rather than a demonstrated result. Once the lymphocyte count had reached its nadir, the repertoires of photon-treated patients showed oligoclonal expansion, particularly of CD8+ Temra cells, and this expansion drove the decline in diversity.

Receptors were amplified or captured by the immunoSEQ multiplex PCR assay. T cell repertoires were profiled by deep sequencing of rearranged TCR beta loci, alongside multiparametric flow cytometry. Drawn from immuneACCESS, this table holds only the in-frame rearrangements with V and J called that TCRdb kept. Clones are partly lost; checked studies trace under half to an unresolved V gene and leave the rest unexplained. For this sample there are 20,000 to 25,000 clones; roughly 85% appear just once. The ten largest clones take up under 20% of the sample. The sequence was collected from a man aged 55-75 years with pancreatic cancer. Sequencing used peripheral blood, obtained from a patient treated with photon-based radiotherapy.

The bases read TGTGCCAGCAGCGAATATTACAGGATGAACACCGGGGAGCTGTTTTTT. It translates to CASSEYYRMNTGELFF. The V gene is TRBV7-3 and the J gene is TRBJ2-2; tentative D gene TRBD1, with 5 bases matching. Including cysteine and phenylalanine, the CDR3 has 16 amino acids. Only the CDR3 region is kept as DNA, spanning 48 bases read in frame from base 1. Trimming costs V 5 bases and J 1 base, and their ends lie 14 bases apart. Via the germline V gene, CDR1 is SGHTA and CDR2 FQGTGA.